The 5 T cell receptor beta chains below were found in one sample sequenced in a study of T cell changes during pregnancy in multiple sclerosis. Sequencing was performed with immunoSEQ multiplex PCR; in TCRdb, only in-frame clones are kept and a portion is missing. The table shows approximately 100,000 clones, with more than 85% occurring only once. The material was peripheral blood, obtained in the second trimester of pregnancy. Receptor source: a female donor with multiple sclerosis, enrolled in a pregnancy study.

This chain joins TRBV5-1 and TRBJ2-7; no definite D call. CDR3 length: 11 amino acids. CDR1 is SGHRS, CDR2 YFSETQ, per germline. Deletions cut 6 bases from V and 6 bases from J, with 10 bases between. In nucleotides, the CDR3 is TGCGCCAGCAATTCGGCGGTCGAGCAGTACTTC. As protein: CASNSAVEQYF.

This chain links TRBV6-6 with TRBJ2-1, with D possibly matching TRBD1 (6 bases). There are 14 residues in the CDR3. V was cut by 2 bases and J by 6 bases, with 11 bases left in between. Germline loops: CDR1 MNHNY, CDR2 SVGAGI (reference sequence). In DNA form, the CDR3 reads TGTGCCAGCAGTTACGGCAGGGGCCGCAATGAGCAGTTCTTC. The encoded protein is CASSYGRGRNEQFF.

The J gene is TRBJ2-2, the V gene TRBV19, with a weak D call TRBD1 (5 bases). CDR3 length: 12 residues. The V gene's germline CDR1 is LNHDA and CDR2 SQIVND (reference sequence). Trimming took off 9 bases at V and 6 bases at J, with 11 bases between the two ends. Here the CDR3 reads CASPQGSGELFF. In nucleotides, the CDR3 is TGTGCCAGCCCTCAGGGCTCCGGGGAGCTGTTTTTT.

The CDR3 bases are TGTGCCAGCAGCCCGCGGCAGGGGAGAGAGACCCAGTACTTC. It is translated as CASSPRQGRETQYF. The chain joins TRBV6-1 to TRBJ2-5; TRBD1 might be the D (6 bases). This CDR3 region has 14 residues. Between the trimmed V and J ends, which lost 6 bases and 4 bases, there was a span of 15 bases. The germline CDR1 and CDR2 sequences are MNHNS and SASEGT.

The chain employs TRBV7-9 and TRBJ2-5; a possible D gene is TRBD1 (6 bases). The germline gives CDR1 SEHNR, CDR2 FQNEAQ (reference sequence). V lost 0 bases and J 5 bases, leaving 19 bases between the germline ends. There are 17 residues in the CDR3. The CDR3 loop reads CASSLAMGQELRETQYF. The CDR3 nucleotides read TGTGCCAGCAGCTTAGCGATGGGACAAGAGCTAAGGGAGACCCAGTACTTC.